This TCR beta chain is from a study of post-analysis software for immune sequencing data (dated by TCRdb to the mid-2010s). Describing the broader study: Relapsing-remitting, secondary progressive and progressive-relapsing multiple sclerosis were recorded as disease courses, and subtype annotation was lacking for some patients. The patient repertoires were set against roughly eleven previously published healthy control repertoires from donors whose ages ranged from about 6 to 26 years. A subset of samples was prepared in parallel using single-end sample barcoding, then pooled and co-amplified after Illumina adapter ligation. Overall results and qualifications from the work: The multiple sclerosis patient group was slightly younger than the control group. Roughly 5 TRBV segments, including TRBV5-6, TRBV5-1 and TRBV20-1, were significantly more frequent in patients than controls. Direct clustering with F measure showed strong co-clustering of samples prepared in the same batch, prompting a batch-effect correction. Normalized Chao1 diversity was significantly lower in multiple sclerosis patients than controls, suggesting substantial peripheral T-cell clonal expansion.

Libraries were prepared through PCR. TCRdb records Illumina HiSeq 2500 as the sequencer. To reduce PCR and sequencing biases, unique molecular identifiers were incorporated into the TCR beta cDNA libraries. Approximately 500,000 cDNA molecules were obtained for every 1 to 10 million input T cells, so each molecule roughly corresponded to one T cell. The patient libraries were prepared and sequenced using the same protocol as the earlier healthy control dataset. Samples belonging to the same batch were prepared together, multiplexed and sequenced on a shared HiSeq lane. In the paper's pipeline: Raw barcoded reads were processed with MIGEC, and single-read molecular identifier groups were discarded before consensus assembly and CDR3 extraction. Clonotype tables were post-analysed with VDJtools, and diversity was normalized by down-sampling all datasets to the smallest sample size. In repertoire overlap clustering, CDR3 amino acid sequences, but not nucleotide sequences, were matched to correct batch-related cross-sample contamination. TCRdb ran its own pipeline on the public reads, namely fastp trimming at Q25 and MiXCR clone calling, and kept in-frame beta chains. Each entry is one CDR3 protein sequence, shown with its most common DNA and genes. TCRdb assigned the V and J calls; the authors' analysis was not used. The sample table records about 760,000 distinct CDR3 sequences; less than 35% of these occur just once. The ten biggest clones cover 0.56% of the sample.

On this clonotype itself: Its antigen target is currently unknown. Per-base qualities were not stored, and no clone one base away is much larger.

To demonstrate the VDJtools post-analysis software, the study profiled TCR beta repertoires from the peripheral blood of under 15 young patients with multiple sclerosis. The multiple sclerosis patients were children and adolescents ranging in age from roughly 6 to 15 years. A distance of 11 bases separates the germline ends of V and J, which lose 2 bases and 2 bases respectively. The CDR3 numbers 15 residues from cysteine through phenylalanine. Left in the record is the CDR3 DNA by itself, 45 bases read in frame from the first base. Taken from the germline V gene (reference sequence), the CDR1 and CDR2 loops are MNHNY and SVGAGI.

This TCR derives from a girl aged 10 to 17 with multiple sclerosis. Source material: blood. The V gene is TRBV6-6 and the J gene is TRBJ2-3; a weak D assignment points to TRBD2 (6 bases agree). The encoded CDR3 is CASSYAGRNTDTQYF. Here is the DNA: TGTGCCAGCAGTTACGCGGGAAGAAACACAGATACGCAGTATTTT.